This is a list of T cell receptor beta chains from one sample in a study of control samples from healthy donors and cancer patients. Sequencing was performed with immunoSEQ multiplex PCR; in TCRdb, only in-frame clones are kept and a portion is missing. Among about 2,400 clones listed, less than 98% were seen once. The sequenced material came from PBMCs. These receptors came from a man between 65 and 85 years old with head and neck cancer. CDR3s include the opening cysteine and the closing phenylalanine or tryptophan. D genes are given only for firm matches. The size entry is marked missing in some rows and otherwise reads once, few, many or a size class.

cdr3_aa cdr3_nt v_call d_call j_call clone_size
CASSEQPGPKNIQYF TGTGCCAGCAGTGAACAACCCGGTCCCAAAAACATTCAGTACTTC TRBV6-1 NA TRBJ2-4 NA
CASSRGQITDTQYF TGTGCCAGCAGCCGCGGGCAGATAACAGATACGCAGTATTTT TRBV5-5 NA TRBJ2-3 once
CASGLVGGFGELFF TGTGCTAGTGGTTTGGTTGGAGGGTTCGGGGAGCTGTTTTTT TRBV12-5 NA TRBJ2-2 NA
CASSPGTHTEAFF TGTGCCAGCAGCCCAGGGACCCACACTGAAGCTTTCTTT TRBV6-5 NA TRBJ1-1 NA
CATSRDQGKSYEQYF TGTGCCACCAGCAGAGATCAGGGGAAATCCTACGAGCAGTACTTC TRBV15 NA TRBJ2-7 once
CATSEGTDTQYF TGTGCCACCAGTGAAGGCACAGATACGCAGTATTTT TRBV24-1 NA TRBJ2-3 once
CASSEFSGDATGELFF TGTGCCAGCAGTGAATTTTCCGGGGATGCCACCGGGGAGCTGTTTTTT TRBV25-1 NA TRBJ2-2 NA
CASSLGDTFNQPQHF TGTGCCAGCAGCTTGGGGGACACGTTCAATCAGCCCCAGCATTTT TRBV5-6 NA TRBJ1-5 NA
CASSPLGRGGPGANVLTF TGTGCCAGCTCACCGCTGGGTCGAGGGGGCCCTGGGGCCAACGTCCTGACTTTC TRBV18 TRBD1 TRBJ2-6 NA
CASSYNKNTEAFF TGTGCCAGCAGTTACAACAAGAACACTGAAGCTTTCTTT TRBV12-3/TRBV12-4 NA TRBJ1-1 NA
CASSDIAGGPETQYF TGTGCCAGCAGTGACATAGCGGGGGGCCCGGAGACCCAGTACTTC TRBV2 TRBD2 TRBJ2-5 NA
CATSKGGYTLAGYTF TGTGCCACCAGTAAGGGAGGGTACACTCTTGCTGGCTACACCTTC TRBV15 NA TRBJ1-2 NA
CSVDENTQYF TGCAGCGTTGACGAGAATACGCAGTATTTT TRBV29-1 NA TRBJ2-3 NA
CATRRGSYNEQFF TGTGCCACCAGGCGGGGCTCCTACAATGAGCAGTTCTTC TRBV24-1 NA TRBJ2-1 NA
CASSTPRGWGNLPNEQFF TGTGCCAGCAGCACCCCCCGGGGGTGGGGTAATTTACCCAATGAGCAGTTCTTC TRBV11-3 NA TRBJ2-1 NA